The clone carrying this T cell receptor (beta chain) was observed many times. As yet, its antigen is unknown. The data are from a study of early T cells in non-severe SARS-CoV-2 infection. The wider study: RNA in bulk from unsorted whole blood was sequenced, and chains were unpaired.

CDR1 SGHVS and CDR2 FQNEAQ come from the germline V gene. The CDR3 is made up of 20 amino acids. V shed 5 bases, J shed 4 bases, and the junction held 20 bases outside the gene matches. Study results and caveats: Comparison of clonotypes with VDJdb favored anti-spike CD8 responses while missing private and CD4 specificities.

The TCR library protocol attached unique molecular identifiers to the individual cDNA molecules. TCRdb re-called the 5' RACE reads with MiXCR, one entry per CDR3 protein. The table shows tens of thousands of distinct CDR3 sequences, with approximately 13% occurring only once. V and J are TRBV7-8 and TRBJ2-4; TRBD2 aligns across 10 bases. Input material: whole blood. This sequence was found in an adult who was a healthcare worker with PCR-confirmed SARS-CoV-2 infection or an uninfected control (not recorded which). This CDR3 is CASSHDGASGSLIAKNIQYF. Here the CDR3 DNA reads TGTGCCAGCAGCCACGATGGGGCTAGCGGGAGTTTGATAGCAAAAAACATTCAGTACTTC.